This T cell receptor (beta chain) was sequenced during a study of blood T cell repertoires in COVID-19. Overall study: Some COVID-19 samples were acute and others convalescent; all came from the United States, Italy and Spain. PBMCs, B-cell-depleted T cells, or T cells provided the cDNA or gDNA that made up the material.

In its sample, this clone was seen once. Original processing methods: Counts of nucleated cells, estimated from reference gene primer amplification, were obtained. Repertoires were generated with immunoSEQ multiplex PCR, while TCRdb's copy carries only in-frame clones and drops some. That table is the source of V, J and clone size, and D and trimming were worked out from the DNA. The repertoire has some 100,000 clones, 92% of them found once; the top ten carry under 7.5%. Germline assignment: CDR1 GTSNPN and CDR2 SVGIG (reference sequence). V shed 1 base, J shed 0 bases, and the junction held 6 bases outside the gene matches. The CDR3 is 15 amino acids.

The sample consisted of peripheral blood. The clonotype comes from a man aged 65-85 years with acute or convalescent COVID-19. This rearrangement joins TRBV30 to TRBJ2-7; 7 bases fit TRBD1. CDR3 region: CAWSGWTGVSYEQYF. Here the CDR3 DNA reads TGTGCCTGGAGTGGATGGACAGGCGTCTCCTACGAGCAGTACTTC.